These 20 T cell receptor beta chains share one sample of origin, sequenced in a study of cytomegalovirus exposure and HLA in healthy donors. Profiling relied on immunoSEQ multiplex PCR, and the TCRdb table lists in-frame clones only, not all of them. This sample has approximately 270,000 clones, with 90% found just once. The sequencing sample was made of PBMCs. These receptors were collected from a woman under 30 in good health and CMV-seronegative.

This chain connects TRBV7-3 to TRBJ2-1, with 11 bases matching TRBD2. Per the germline V gene, CDR1 is SGHTA and CDR2 is FQGTGA. This CDR3 is built from 18 residues. V was clipped by 5 bases and J by 2 bases; unmatched bases: 11. CDR3 DNA sequence: TGTGCCAGCAGCGCCGCCCCGCTAGCGGGGGGCACCTACAATGAGCAGTTCTTC. Protein product: CASSAAPLAGGTYNEQFF. Full variable domain (missing parts from reference TRBV7-3 and TRBJ2-1): GAGVSQTPSNKVTEKGKYVELRCDPISGHTALYWYRQSLGQGPEFLIYFQGTGAADDSGLPNDRFFAVRPEGSVSTLKIQRTERGDSAVYLCASSAAPLAGGTYNEQFFGPGTRLTVL.

The CDR3 DNA sequence: TGTGCCAGCGGGCTGAGAGACAGGGCCAACACTGAAGCTTTCTTT. Its protein product is CASGLRDRANTEAFF. The chain carries TRBV28 and TRBJ1-1, with 7 bases lining up with TRBD1. Germline lookup yields CDR1 MDHEN and CDR2 SYDVKM. The CDR3 runs to 15 residues. J was trimmed by 2 bases and V by 8 bases; bases with no gene match: 11. The entire variable domain, with the rest obtained from reference TRBV28 and TRBJ1-1, is as follows: DVKVTQSSRYLVKRTGEKVFLECVQDMDHENMFWYRQDPGLGLRLIYFSYDVKMKEKGDIPEGYSVSREKKERFSLILESASTNQTSMYLCASGLRDRANTEAFFGQGTRLTVV.

J is TRBJ1-3 and V is TRBV11-2, with unresolved D. The germline CDR1 and CDR2 sequences are SGHAT and FQNNGV. The CDR3 sequence is 11 residues long. Trimming took off 3 bases at V and 9 bases at J, with 6 bases between the two ends. CDR3 coding DNA: TGTGCCAGCAGCTTGGGGAGCACCATATATTTT. Amino acids: CASSLGSTIYF.

The V call is TRBV4-1, the J call TRBJ1-2; D unclear. The germline CDR1 and CDR2 sequences are MGHRA and YSYEKL. The CDR3 contains 14 residues. V shed 4 bases and J shed 7 bases, with 16 bases lying between them. CDR3 bases: TGCGCCAGCAGCCCCTATACAGCTGCTGGTGGCTACACCTTC. Residues: CASSPYTAAGGYTF.

J is TRBJ1-1 and V is TRBV4-1; D unclear. The CDR3 extends over 16 amino acids. Per germline, CDR1 MGHRA and CDR2 YSYEKL. V lost 4 bases and J 4 bases, leaving 19 bases between the germline ends. Here the CDR3 DNA reads TGCGCCAGCAGCCTGGCTGCAGGATTTTTGCGCACTGAAGCTTTCTTT. Encoded protein: CASSLAAGFLRTEAFF.

The CDR3 sequence is CASSACPSRGDDNEQFF. CDR3 sequence (DNA): TGTGCCAGCAGCGCCTGCCCCAGCCGGGGGGACGACAATGAGCAGTTCTTC. The genes are TRBV21-1 and TRBJ2-1; the DNA was not used to check the table's D call, TRBD2. TRBV21-1 corresponds to a pseudogene. CDR3 size: 17 residues.

The chain is built from TRBV9 and TRBJ1-1, with D possibly being TRBD1 (5 bases). V shed 0 bases and J shed 5 bases, with 14 bases lying between them. Germline CDR1 SGDLS, CDR2 YYNGEE. The CDR3 runs to 15 residues. DNA of the CDR3: TGTGCCAGCAGCGTAGGGGCAGGGCCATGGACTGAAGCTTTCTTT. It specifies CASSVGAGPWTEAFF.

The J gene is TRBJ2-7, the V gene TRBV6-6, with 7 bases aligning to TRBD1. Germline V gene lookup returns CDR1 MNHNY and CDR2 SVGAGI (reference sequence). The CDR3 length is 15 residues. V trimming: 5 bases; J trimming: 1 base; junction bases outside the gene matches: 8. CDR3 sequence (DNA): TGTGCCAGCAGTCCCAGGGGGTACCCTTCCTACGAGCAGTACGTC. Residues: CASSPRGYPSYEQYV.

CDR3 DNA sequence: TGTGCCAGCAGCCAAGGGGTTGGGAATTCACCCCTCCACTTT. Protein: CASSQGVGNSPLHF. The V call is TRBV5-4, the J call TRBJ1-6, with D tentatively TRBD1 (5 bases). The V and J ends lost 4 bases and 7 bases respectively, with 12 bases between them. The CDR3 is 14 amino acids. The germline V gene encodes CDR1 SGHNT and CDR2 YYREEE (reference sequence). The whole variable domain, remainder taken from reference TRBV5-4 and TRBJ1-6, is ETGVTQSPTHLIKTRGQQVTLRCSSQSGHNTVSWYQQALGQGPQFIFQYYREEENGRGNFPPRFSGLQFPNYSSELNVNALELDDSALYLCASSQGVGNSPLHFGNGTRLTVT.

This sequence joins TRBV28 and TRBJ2-7; TRBD1 matches at 7 bases. Germline lookup yields CDR1 MDHEN and CDR2 SYDVKM. This CDR3 is 14 amino acids long. With V trimmed by 3 bases and J by 6 bases, 8 bases remained unmatched. The CDR3 sequence is CASSLAGTGAEQYF. The DNA for the CDR3 is TGTGCCAGCAGTTTGGCCGGCACAGGGGCCGAGCAGTACTTC.

The rearrangement links TRBV19 to TRBJ1-4, with 7 bases aligning to TRBD1. The germline gives CDR1 LNHDA, CDR2 SQIVND (reference sequence). CDR3 length equals 16 residues. The V and J ends lost 10 bases and 0 bases, in that order; junction bases with no gene match: 11. The CDR3 loop is CATQDRAKATNEKLFF. CDR3 coding DNA: TGTGCCACTCAAGACAGGGCCAAAGCAACTAATGAAAAACTGTTTTTT.

The chain employs TRBV5-4 and TRBJ2-5, with 7 bases lining up with TRBD1. The germline V gene encodes CDR1 SGHNT and CDR2 YYREEE (reference sequence). The CDR3 spans 15 residues. V lost 4 bases and J lost 5; bases outside the gene matches: 11. CDR3 coding DNA: TGTGCCAGCAGCCCCGGGACAGCATTCGGGGAGACCCAGTACTTC. Its protein is CASSPGTAFGETQYF.

CDR3 region: CASSLAADYNQPQHF. Here the CDR3 DNA reads TGTGCCAGCAGCTTGGCGGCAGACTACAATCAGCCCCAGCATTTT. This sequence joins TRBV5-8 and TRBJ1-5; no clear D. The CDR3 has 15 amino acids. V dropped 0 bases and J dropped 3 bases, with 10 bases sitting between them. CDR1 and CDR2 from the germline V gene are SGHTS and YDEGEE.

The DNA for the CDR3 is TGCGCCAGCAGCCTGCCGGGACTAGCGGGGGTGGATGAGCAGTTCTTC. This sequence encodes CASSLPGLAGVDEQFF. The J gene is TRBJ2-1, the V gene TRBV5-1, with 14 bases aligning to TRBD2. CDR3 length equals 16 residues. Unmatched junction bases numbered 8, after V lost 4 bases and J lost 8 bases. Germline lookup yields CDR1 SGHRS and CDR2 YFSETQ. The variable domain in full, with the rest retrieved from reference TRBV5-1 and TRBJ2-1, is KAGVTQTPRYLIKTRGQQVTLSCSPISGHRSVSWYQQTPGQGLQFLFEYFSETQRNKGNFPGRFSGRQFSNSRSEMNVSTLELGDSALYLCASSLPGLAGVDEQFFGPGTRLTVL.

This clone was counted a single time. The chain combines TRBV19 with TRBJ2-5; D unresolved. Deletions cut 1 base from V and 2 bases from J, with 14 bases between. Per the germline V gene, CDR1 is LNHDA and CDR2 is SQIVND (reference sequence). This CDR3 is built from 16 residues. CDR3 amino acids: CASSIVPETTQETQYF. In DNA form, the CDR3 reads TGTGCCAGTAGTATAGTCCCGGAAACGACACAAGAGACCCAGTACTTC.

The V and J genes are TRBV10-2 and TRBJ2-7; 7 bases fit TRBD2. The CDR3 is 14 amino acids. Germline-derived CDR1 and CDR2 are WSHSY and SAAADI. Trimming removed 3 bases from V and 5 bases from J; junction bases left unmatched: 7. CDR3 region: CASSDWTRPHEQYF. CDR3 bases: TGCGCCAGCAGTGACTGGACTAGACCCCACGAGCAGTACTTC.

Comment on this clone: The junction shows a germline mismatch at one end, possibly a read error. This chain connects TRBV7-7 to TRBJ2-7; 10 bases agree with TRBD1. Germline V gene data show CDR1 as SSHAT and CDR2 as FNYEAQ (reference sequence). The CDR3 spans 16 residues. The CDR3 nucleotides are TGTGCTAGCAGCTTAGCGCGGACAGGGGGCTCCTACGAGCAGTACTTC. Encoded protein: CASSLARTGGSYEQYF.

The chain recombines TRBV5-4 with TRBJ1-1; 10 bases are a match to TRBD1. V lost 4 bases to trimming and J lost 3 bases; unmatched junction nucleotides: 6. Germline V lookup: CDR1 SGHNT, CDR2 YYREEE (reference sequence). This CDR3 region has 15 residues. The CDR3 loop is CASSQTGGEDTEAFF. As DNA, the CDR3 is TGTGCCAGCAGCCAGACAGGGGGCGAGGACACTGAAGCTTTCTTT. The variable domain in full, with the rest retrieved from reference TRBV5-4 and TRBJ1-1, is ETGVTQSPTHLIKTRGQQVTLRCSSQSGHNTVSWYQQALGQGPQFIFQYYREEENGRGNFPPRFSGLQFPNYSSELNVNALELDDSALYLCASSQTGGEDTEAFFGQGTRLTVV.

The chain carries TRBV28 and TRBJ1-2; perhaps TRBD1 as D (5 bases). CDR3 size: 17 residues. Trimming stripped 1 base from V and 8 bases from J, with 23 bases between. From germline, CDR1 is MDHEN and CDR2 SYDVKM. For the CDR3, the DNA is TGTGCCAGCAGTTTATTGGCCGGAGGAATTGTCCGGGGGGGCTACACCTTC. Its translation is CASSLLAGGIVRGGYTF.

The chain couples TRBV18 to TRBJ2-1, with D uncertain. The germline V and J ends were trimmed by 8 bases and 6 bases, with 11 bases remaining between them. CDR1 and CDR2 (germline): KGHSH, LQKENI. The CDR3 covers 12 residues. In nucleotides, the CDR3 is TGTGCCAGCCTCACGACGGGCAATGAGCAGTTCTTC. It yields the protein CASLTTGNEQFF.